This TCR beta chain originates from a study of spatial heterogeneity in lung cancer. About the research overall: Detection consistently yielded more beta chains than alpha chains.

As to this clonotype: Its antigen is currently unknown.

Study-level points and caveats: The study found ubiquitous expanded tumor TCRs in blood more at resection than follow-up.

Time point here: sample taken at primary tumor resection. No cell sorting; template was whole RNA from tumor, lung tissue or PBMC. The roughly 68 donors had untreated early-stage non-small cell lung cancer. Trimming took off 6 bases at V and 7 bases at J, with 18 bases between the two ends. The CDR3 runs to 14 residues. TCRdb recomputed calls from the 5' RACE reads with MiXCR, one row per CDR3 protein. The sample shows around 15,000 distinct CDR3 sequences, almost 8% of them seen only once. The receptor was derived from a female donor with early-stage non-small cell lung cancer. This sample comprised PBMCs, obtained at surgery. This chain joins TRBV12-3 or TRBV12-4 and TRBJ1-2; D is unresolved. For the CDR3, the DNA is TGTGCCAGCAGCCCCTCCCTCTCCAGTTTTGGCTACACCTTC. It is translated as CASSPSLSSFGYTF.